This record covers a single T cell receptor (beta chain). The antigen remains undetermined. The source of the sample is a study of OX40 agonist ivuxolimab in advanced cancers. Study overall: Participants, 80% to 90% male, averaged roughly 59 years of age, ranging from roughly 20 to 79. Findings of the study overall: CD4+ and CD8+ T cells in blood underwent clonal expansion by week 6 at 0.1 to 3.0 mg/kg. Among expanded peripheral T cells, antigen specificity went undetermined.

V was trimmed by 1 base and J by 5 bases, leaving 5 bases between them. The CDR3 consists of 12 residues. The germline V gene has CDR1 MNHNY and CDR2 SVGAGI (reference sequence). Produced via immunoSEQ multiplex PCR; TCRdb's table is partial and in-frame only. The sample carries 100,000 or so clones, 70% to 90% recorded once. The TCR was taken from an adult with an advanced solid tumor such as melanoma, head and neck, liver or kidney cancer. The rearrangement links TRBV6-6 to TRBJ1-1; D unresolved. This specimen was CD4+ or CD8+ T cells sorted from blood, taken in a trial of the OX40 agonist ivuxolimab. The chain's CDR3 is CASSYLVTEAFF. The CDR3 DNA reads as TGTGCCAGCAGTTACTTGGTTACTGAAGCTTTCTTT.